Listed here are 3 T cell receptor beta chains from one sample, sequenced in a study of technical replicates of blood from a few donors. The assay was immunoSEQ multiplex PCR, and TCRdb's table has in-frame clones only and misses some. The repertoire holds tens of thousands of clones, with 91% as singletons. Sequencing was done on a sample of PBMCs. The source is a human donor in good health. Some clones in this sample may be carry-over from other donors' samples.

This chain uses TRBV7-9 with TRBJ2-5, with 13 bases that match TRBD2. After removal of 4 bases from V and 1 base from J, the junction contained 0 bases not matched to a gene. Germline CDR1 and CDR2: SEHNR and FQNEAQ (reference sequence). The CDR3 runs 15 residues. In DNA form, the CDR3 reads TGTGCCAGCAGCTGGACTAGCGGGGGCCAAGAGACCCAGTACTTC. As protein: CASSWTSGGQETQYF.

The chain has TRBV7-3 and TRBJ2-2, with 7 bases lining up with TRBD2. V lost 5 bases to trimming and J lost 1 base; unmatched junction nucleotides: 13. Germline-derived CDR1 and CDR2 are SGHTA and FQGTGA. The CDR3 loop spans 18 amino acids. The CDR3 DNA follows: TGTGCCAGCAGCCCGGGGCCTAAGGGCGGGAGGAACACCGGGGAGCTGTTTTTT. Translated: CASSPGPKGGRNTGELFF.

V gene TRBV7-2 combines with J gene TRBJ1-3, with TRBD1 identical over 8 bases. Germline CDR1 reads SGHTA; CDR2 reads FQGNSA. V dropped 0 bases and J dropped 7; count of bases not matched to a gene: 5. The CDR3 has 15 amino acids. CDR3: CASSLARTGMNTIYF. CDR3 sequence (DNA): TGTGCCAGCAGCTTAGCGCGGACAGGGATGAACACCATATATTTT.